Only a few counts were recorded for the clone carrying this TCR beta chain. Via MiXCR, TCRdb re-called the RT-PCR reads, giving one row per CDR3 protein. This sample yields hundreds of thousands of distinct CDR3 sequences, of which over 25% are seen a single time; 1.5% to 2% belongs to the top ten. The sample comes from a study of response to subunit inactivated influenza vaccine. The length of the CDR3 is 15 residues. Germline assignment: CDR1 MNHEY and CDR2 SVGEGT. The V end lost 7 bases, the J end lost 2 bases, and 17 bases lay between the germline ends. Sequencing used CD4+ T cells sorted from PBMCs, obtained 4 to 6 days after vaccination. The chain is built from TRBV6-2 or TRBV6-3 and TRBJ1-1; D not certain. This receptor was obtained from a man aged 50-59 years who received an inactivated influenza vaccine. CDR3 region: CASNSPAELNTEAFF. The CDR3 coding sequence is TGTGCCAGCAACTCCCCGGCGGAATTAAACACTGAAGCTTTCTTT.